The T cell receptor (beta chain) under discussion was sequenced for a study of CD8+CD57+ T cells in acquired aplastic anemia. This clonotype was seen a few times. Its antigen is still unknown. This may come from a read error, since a much larger clone is one base off. TCR beta VDJ and CDR3 profiles were obtained from a genomic DNA template. TCRdb reanalysed the reads using MiXCR and keeps one entry per CDR3 protein. The data contain around 150,000 distinct CDR3 sequences, around 45% of them seen just once; the ten biggest clones take up approximately 1%. Points from the study as a whole: Overlap between patients and controls comprised roughly 28 CD8+ CDR3 sequences. In CD8+ cells, Simpson's diversity showed no significant difference between patients and controls.

With V trimmed by 2 bases and J by 10 bases, 13 bases remained unmatched. This CDR3 comprises 16 residues. Germline lookup yields CDR1 SGHAT and CDR2 FQNNGV. The chain carries TRBV11-2 and TRBJ2-3, with 9 bases aligning to TRBD2. The source is a human donor in good health. Source material: sorted CD4+, CD8+, or CD8+CD57+ T cells (not recorded which) from PBMCs. The CDR3 loop reads CASSLLAGPRVDAQYF. For the CDR3, the DNA is TGTGCCAGCAGCTTACTAGCGGGACCGAGAGTGGATGCGCAGTATTTT.